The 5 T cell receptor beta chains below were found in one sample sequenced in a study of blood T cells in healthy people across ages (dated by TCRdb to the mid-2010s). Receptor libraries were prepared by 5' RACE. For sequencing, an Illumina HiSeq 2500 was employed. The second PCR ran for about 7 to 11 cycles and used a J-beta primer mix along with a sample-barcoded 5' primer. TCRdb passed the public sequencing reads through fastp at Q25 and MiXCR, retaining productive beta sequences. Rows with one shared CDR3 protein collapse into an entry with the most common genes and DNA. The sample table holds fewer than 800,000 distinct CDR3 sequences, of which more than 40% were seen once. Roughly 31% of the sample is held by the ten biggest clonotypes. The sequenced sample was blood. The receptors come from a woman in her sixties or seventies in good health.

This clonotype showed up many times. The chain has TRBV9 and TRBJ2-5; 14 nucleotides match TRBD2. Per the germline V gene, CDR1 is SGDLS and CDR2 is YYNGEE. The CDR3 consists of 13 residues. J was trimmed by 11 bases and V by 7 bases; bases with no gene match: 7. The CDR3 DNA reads TGTGCCAGCGGGACTAGCGGGAGCAATGAGCAGTACTTC. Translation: CASGTSGSNEQYF. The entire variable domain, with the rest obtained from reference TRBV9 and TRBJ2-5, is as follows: DSGVTQTPKHLITATGQRVTLRCSPRSGDLSVYWYQQSLDQGLQFLIQYYNGEERAKGNILERFSAQQFPDLHSELNLSSLELGDSALYFCASGTSGSNEQYFGPGTRLLVL.

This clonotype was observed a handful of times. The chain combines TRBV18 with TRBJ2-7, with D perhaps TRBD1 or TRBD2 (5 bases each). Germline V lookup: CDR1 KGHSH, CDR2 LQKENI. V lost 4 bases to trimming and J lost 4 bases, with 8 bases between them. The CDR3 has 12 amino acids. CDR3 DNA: TGTGCCAGCTCACGAGGGGAGTACGAGCAGTACTTC. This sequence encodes CASSRGEYEQYF.

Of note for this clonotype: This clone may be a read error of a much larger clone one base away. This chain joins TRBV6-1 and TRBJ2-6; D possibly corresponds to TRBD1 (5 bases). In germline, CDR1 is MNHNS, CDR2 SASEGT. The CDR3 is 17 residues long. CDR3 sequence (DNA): TGTGCCAGCAGCCCCTATCCTATGGGGTCTGGGGCCAACGTCCCGACTTTC. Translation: CASSPYPMGSGANVPTF.

CDR3 bases: TGTGCCAGCAGTCTGGACAGGACCAATGGCTACACCTTC. It codes for CASSLDRTNGYTF. The chain employs TRBV6-5 and TRBJ1-2; 7 bases map to TRBD1. Trimming cost V 5 bases and J 6 bases; bases outside gene matches: 6. There are 13 residues in the CDR3. Per the germline V gene, CDR1 is MNHEY and CDR2 is SVGAGI.

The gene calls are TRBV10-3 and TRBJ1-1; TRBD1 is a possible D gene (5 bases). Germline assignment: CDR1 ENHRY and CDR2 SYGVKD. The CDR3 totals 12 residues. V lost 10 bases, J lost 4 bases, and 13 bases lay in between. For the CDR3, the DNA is TGTGCCAGCTCAGGGTGGGGCACTGAAGCTTTCTTT. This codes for CASSGWGTEAFF.